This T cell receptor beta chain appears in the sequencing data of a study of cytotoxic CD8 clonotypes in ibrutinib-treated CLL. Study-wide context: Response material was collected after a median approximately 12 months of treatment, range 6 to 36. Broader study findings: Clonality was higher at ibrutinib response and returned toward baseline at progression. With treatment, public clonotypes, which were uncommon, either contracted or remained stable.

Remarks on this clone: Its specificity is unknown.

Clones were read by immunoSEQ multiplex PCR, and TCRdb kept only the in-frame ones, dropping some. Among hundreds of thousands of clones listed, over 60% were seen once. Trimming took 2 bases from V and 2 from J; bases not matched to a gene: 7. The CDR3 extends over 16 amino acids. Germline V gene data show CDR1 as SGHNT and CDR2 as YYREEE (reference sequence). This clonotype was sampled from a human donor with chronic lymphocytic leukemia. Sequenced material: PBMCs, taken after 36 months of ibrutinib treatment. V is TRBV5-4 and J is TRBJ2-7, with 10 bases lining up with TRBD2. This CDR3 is CASSFKLLAGTYEQYF. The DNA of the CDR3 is TGTGCCAGCAGCTTCAAGTTACTAGCGGGGACCTACGAGCAGTACTTC.